The rows below give T cell receptor beta chains drawn from one sample of a study of vaccination and CD4 T cells after COVID-19. In TCRdb, the PCR reads were re-called with MiXCR into one record per CDR3 protein. The sample has roughly 20,000 distinct CDR3 sequences; 60% are singletons. Specimen: CD4+ T cells from blood, collected after SARS-CoV-2 vaccination. These receptors originate from a human donor who had recovered from COVID-19. Both conserved end residues are part of each CDR3. Fields, in order: J gene, V gene, D gene, clone size, CDR3 DNA, CDR3 protein. A D gene is named only where the DNA matches it firmly. Size tells how often a clone was seen (once, few, many) or the class of an expanded clone, and some rows leave it out.

J gene: TRBJ2-4; V gene: TRBV18; D gene: TRBD2; clone size: .; CDR3 DNA: TGTGCCAGCTCACCATCCGGGGACTACAAAAACATTCAGTACTTC; CDR3 protein: CASSPSGDYKNIQYF
J gene: TRBJ1-2; V gene: TRBV7-2; D gene: TRBD1; clone size: .; CDR3 DNA: TGTGCCAGCAGCCCAACCGGGACAGGGAATGGCTACACCTTC; CDR3 protein: CASSPTGTGNGYTF
J gene: TRBJ1-1; V gene: TRBV12-3/TRBV12-4; D gene: .; clone size: .; CDR3 DNA: TGTGCCAGTACAATGAGGACTGAGGCTTTCTTT; CDR3 protein: CASTMRTEAFF
J gene: TRBJ2-5; V gene: TRBV5-4; D gene: .; clone size: .; CDR3 DNA: TGTGCCAGCAGCTCGGACGCACGGACCCAGTACTTC; CDR3 protein: CASSSDARTQYF
J gene: TRBJ1-2; V gene: TRBV6-2/TRBV6-3; D gene: .; clone size: few; CDR3 DNA: TGTGCCAGCAGCACCATCCGGGATCCAGCCAATGGCTACACCTTC; CDR3 protein: CASSTIRDPANGYTF
J gene: TRBJ1-6; V gene: TRBV7-8; D gene: .; clone size: few; CDR3 DNA: TGTGCCAGCAGCTTAGATCGGGTCGGGGGAAATTCACCCCTCCACTTT; CDR3 protein: CASSLDRVGGNSPLHF
J gene: TRBJ2-7; V gene: TRBV28; D gene: .; clone size: .; CDR3 DNA: TGTGCCAGCAGGATTGGCTACGAGCAGTACTTC; CDR3 protein: CASRIGYEQYF
J gene: TRBJ2-7; V gene: TRBV6-1; D gene: TRBD2; clone size: .; CDR3 DNA: TGTGCCAGCAGTGAACGGGGCCTAGCGGACTTCCCCCAATACGAGCAGTACTTC; CDR3 protein: CASSERGLADFPQYEQYF
J gene: TRBJ1-4; V gene: TRBV7-6; D gene: .; clone size: few; CDR3 DNA: TGTGCCAGCAGCTTAAGTTCAGGGGCAACTAATGAAAAACTGTTTTTT; CDR3 protein: CASSLSSGATNEKLFF
J gene: TRBJ2-2; V gene: TRBV27; D gene: .; clone size: few; CDR3 DNA: TGTGCCAGCATCGCACTGGAGGGGGTGTCTTTGGGATTAAACACCGGGGAGCTGTTTTTT; CDR3 protein: CASIALEGVSLGLNTGELFF
J gene: TRBJ2-3; V gene: TRBV2; D gene: .; clone size: .; CDR3 DNA: TGTACCAGCAGTGAGATGGGGAGCACAGATACGCAGTATTTT; CDR3 protein: CTSSEMGSTDTQYF
J gene: TRBJ1-2; V gene: TRBV20-1; D gene: .; clone size: .; CDR3 DNA: TGCAGTGCTAGACGCACCCGGGACAAGGTAGACTACACCTTC; CDR3 protein: CSARRTRDKVDYTF
J gene: TRBJ2-3; V gene: TRBV27; D gene: TRBD2; clone size: .; CDR3 DNA: TGTGCCAGCAGCCCTACCGGGACTAGCGGGGCAGATACGCAGTATTTT; CDR3 protein: CASSPTGTSGADTQYF
J gene: TRBJ2-1; V gene: TRBV20-1; D gene: TRBD2; clone size: .; CDR3 DNA: TGCAGTGCTAGAGAACCTAGCGGGAGGTTTAGCTCCTACAATGAGCAGTTCTTC; CDR3 protein: CSAREPSGRFSSYNEQFF
J gene: TRBJ2-7; V gene: TRBV20-1; D gene: TRBD1; clone size: .; CDR3 DNA: TGCAGTGCTAGAGGGACAGGGGAGGCCTACGAGCAGTACTTC; CDR3 protein: CSARGTGEAYEQYF
J gene: TRBJ2-3; V gene: TRBV18; D gene: TRBD2; clone size: .; CDR3 DNA: TGTGCATCTATTAGACAGCGGGAGTTGCAGAAACGGGCAGATACGCAGTATTTT; CDR3 protein: CASIRQRELQKRADTQYF
J gene: TRBJ1-5; V gene: TRBV20-1; D gene: TRBD1; clone size: medium-sized; CDR3 DNA: TGCAGTGCAAACTCCGGGACAGGGATTCAGCCCCAGCATTTT; CDR3 protein: CSANSGTGIQPQHF
J gene: TRBJ1-6; V gene: TRBV12-3/TRBV12-4; D gene: TRBD1; clone size: few; CDR3 DNA: TGTGCCAGCAGCCCCGGACAGGGTTATTCACCCCTCCACTTT; CDR3 protein: CASSPGQGYSPLHF
J gene: TRBJ2-3; V gene: TRBV7-9; D gene: TRBD2; clone size: .; CDR3 DNA: TGTGCCAGCAGCTTCTACGGGAGGGCCCGCAGGAACACAGATACGCAGTATTTT; CDR3 protein: CASSFYGRARRNTDTQYF
J gene: TRBJ2-1; V gene: TRBV20-1; D gene: .; clone size: .; CDR3 DNA: TGCAGTGCCCTAACCTCCTCGGGACCATCCTACAATGAGCAGTTCTTC; CDR3 protein: CSALTSSGPSYNEQFF
J gene: TRBJ2-1; V gene: TRBV7-9; D gene: TRBD2; clone size: .; CDR3 DNA: TGTGCCAGCAGCGCTTTTGGCTTGCTAGCGGGAGATGGTGAGCAGTTCTTC; CDR3 protein: CASSAFGLLAGDGEQFF
J gene: TRBJ2-5; V gene: TRBV20-1; D gene: .; clone size: few; CDR3 DNA: TGCAGTGCTAGGGTTCCAGGGTCGGAGACCCAGTACTTC; CDR3 protein: CSARVPGSETQYF
J gene: TRBJ1-1; V gene: TRBV15; D gene: TRBD1; clone size: .; CDR3 DNA: TGTGCCACCAGCAGAGATTCCCGCCTCAGGGGGCCTACTGAAGCTTTCTTT; CDR3 protein: CATSRDSRLRGPTEAFF
J gene: TRBJ2-3; V gene: TRBV27; D gene: .; clone size: .; CDR3 DNA: TGTGCCAGCAGTTTATCGTGGGACAGCACAGATACGCAGTATTTT; CDR3 protein: CASSLSWDSTDTQYF
J gene: TRBJ2-7; V gene: TRBV27; D gene: TRBD2; clone size: .; CDR3 DNA: TGTGCCAGCAGTTCGGGACTAGCGGGAGGCAAGAGGGAGCAGTACTTC; CDR3 protein: CASSSGLAGGKREQYF
J gene: TRBJ2-5; V gene: TRBV11-2; D gene: .; clone size: .; CDR3 DNA: TGTGCCAGCAGCTCCAGGCCCTCCGGAGAGACCCAGTACTTC; CDR3 protein: CASSSRPSGETQYF
J gene: TRBJ2-7; V gene: TRBV6-1; D gene: .; clone size: .; CDR3 DNA: TGTGCCAGCAGTGAGCGATATCGAGTACCTCCCTACGAGCAGTACTTC; CDR3 protein: CASSERYRVPPYEQYF
J gene: TRBJ2-3; V gene: TRBV20-1; D gene: TRBD2; clone size: .; CDR3 DNA: TGCAGTGCCCTTGAGTCAGGTAGCGGGAGCTCAGATACGCAGTATTTT; CDR3 protein: CSALESGSGSSDTQYF
J gene: TRBJ2-7; V gene: TRBV29-1; D gene: .; clone size: .; CDR3 DNA: TGCAGCGTTGATGCCCCCCAGGGGATCGAGCAGTACTTC; CDR3 protein: CSVDAPQGIEQYF
J gene: TRBJ1-5; V gene: TRBV20-1; D gene: .; clone size: .; CDR3 DNA: TGCAGTGCTAGAGGGGGGGTGAGCAATCAGCCCCAGCATTTT; CDR3 protein: CSARGGVSNQPQHF
J gene: TRBJ2-2; V gene: TRBV11-3; D gene: TRBD1; clone size: .; CDR3 DNA: TGTGCCAGCAGCTTAGATCCCGGGACAGGGCCCTCGGAGCTGTTTTTT; CDR3 protein: CASSLDPGTGPSELFF
J gene: TRBJ1-5; V gene: TRBV2; D gene: .; clone size: .; CDR3 DNA: TGTGCCAGCAGTGGGGACGAGTTTAATCAGCCCCAGCATTTT; CDR3 protein: CASSGDEFNQPQHF
J gene: TRBJ2-5; V gene: TRBV9; D gene: TRBD2; clone size: .; CDR3 DNA: TGTGCCAGCAGCGTAGAGGCTAGCGGATACCAAGAGACCCAGTACTTC; CDR3 protein: CASSVEASGYQETQYF
J gene: TRBJ2-1; V gene: TRBV20-1; D gene: TRBD2; clone size: .; CDR3 DNA: TGCAGTGCTAGAGATAGAAGCGGGAGGGAACATCGCAATGAGCAGTTCTTC; CDR3 protein: CSARDRSGREHRNEQFF
J gene: TRBJ1-2; V gene: TRBV6-1; D gene: .; clone size: few; CDR3 DNA: TGTGCCAGCAGTGAAGCTGAATTCAACTATGGCTACACCTTC; CDR3 protein: CASSEAEFNYGYTF
J gene: TRBJ2-1; V gene: TRBV19; D gene: TRBD2; clone size: .; CDR3 DNA: TGTGCCAGTATGGGACTAGCGGGAGCGGGTGAGCAGTTCTTC; CDR3 protein: CASMGLAGAGEQFF
J gene: TRBJ1-4; V gene: TRBV6-2/TRBV6-3; D gene: .; clone size: few; CDR3 DNA: TGTGCCAGCACCGGTCGGGACCGTTACGAAAAACTGTTTTTT; CDR3 protein: CASTGRDRYEKLFF
J gene: TRBJ2-7; V gene: TRBV30; D gene: .; clone size: .; CDR3 DNA: TGTGCCTGGAGCTCTTGGACCGGATTTAGTGCCTACGAGCAGTACTTC; CDR3 protein: CAWSSWTGFSAYEQYF
J gene: TRBJ2-3; V gene: TRBV20-1; D gene: TRBD1; clone size: few; CDR3 DNA: TGCAGTGCTAGGTCGGACAGGGGGCGATCAGATACGCAGTATTTT; CDR3 protein: CSARSDRGRSDTQYF
J gene: TRBJ1-1; V gene: TRBV20-1; D gene: .; clone size: .; CDR3 DNA: TGCAGTGCTAGAGGGATCGCTGAAGCTTTCTTT; CDR3 protein: CSARGIAEAFF
J gene: TRBJ2-4; V gene: TRBV20-1; D gene: TRBD2; clone size: medium-sized; CDR3 DNA: TGCAGTGCTACGGGGGCCCTAGCGGGAGCGGTCTTTCAGTACTTC; CDR3 protein: CSATGALAGAVFQYF
J gene: TRBJ2-7; V gene: TRBV7-9; D gene: .; clone size: .; CDR3 DNA: TGTGCCAGCAGCAGAGAGGGGGGGTACTACGAGCAGTACTTC; CDR3 protein: CASSREGGYYEQYF
J gene: TRBJ1-5; V gene: TRBV15; D gene: .; clone size: .; CDR3 DNA: TGTGCCACCAGCAGTGGGATTGATCAGCCCCAGCATTTT; CDR3 protein: CATSSGIDQPQHF